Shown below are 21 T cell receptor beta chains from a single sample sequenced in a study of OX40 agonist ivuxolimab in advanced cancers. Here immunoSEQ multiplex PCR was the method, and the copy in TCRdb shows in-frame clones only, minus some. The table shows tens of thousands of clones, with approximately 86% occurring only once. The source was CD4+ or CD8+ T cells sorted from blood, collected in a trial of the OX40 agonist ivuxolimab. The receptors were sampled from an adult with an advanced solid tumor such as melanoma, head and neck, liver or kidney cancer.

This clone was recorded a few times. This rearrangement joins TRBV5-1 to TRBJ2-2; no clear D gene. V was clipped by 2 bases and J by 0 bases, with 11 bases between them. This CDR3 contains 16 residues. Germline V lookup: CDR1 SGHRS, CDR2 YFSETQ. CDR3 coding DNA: TGCGCCAGCAGCTTACAAGCTTGGGCGAACACCGGGGAGCTGTTTTTT. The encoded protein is CASSLQAWANTGELFF.

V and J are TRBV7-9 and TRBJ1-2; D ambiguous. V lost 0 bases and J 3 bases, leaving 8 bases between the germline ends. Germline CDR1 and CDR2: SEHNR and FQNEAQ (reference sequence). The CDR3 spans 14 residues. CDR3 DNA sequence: TGTGCCAGCAGCTTAGCTGACCCAGACTATGGCTACACCTTC. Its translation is CASSLADPDYGYTF.

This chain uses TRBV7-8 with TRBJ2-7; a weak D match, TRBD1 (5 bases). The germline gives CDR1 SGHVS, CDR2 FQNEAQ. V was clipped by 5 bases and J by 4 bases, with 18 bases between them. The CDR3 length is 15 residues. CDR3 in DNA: TGTGCCAGCAGCCTATACTATGGGGCCCCTTACGAGCAGTACTTC. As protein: CASSLYYGAPYEQYF.

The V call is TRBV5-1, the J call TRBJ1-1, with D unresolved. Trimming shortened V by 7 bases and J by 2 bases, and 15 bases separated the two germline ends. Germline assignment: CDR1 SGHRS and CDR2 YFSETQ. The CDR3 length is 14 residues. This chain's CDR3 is CASAPSEANTEAFF. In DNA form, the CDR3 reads TGCGCCAGCGCCCCCTCGGAAGCCAACACTGAAGCTTTCTTT. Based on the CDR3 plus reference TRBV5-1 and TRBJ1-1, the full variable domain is KAGVTQTPRYLIKTRGQQVTLSCSPISGHRSVSWYQQTPGQGLQFLFEYFSETQRNKGNFPGRFSGRQFSNSRSEMNVSTLELGDSALYLCASAPSEANTEAFFGQGTRLTVV.

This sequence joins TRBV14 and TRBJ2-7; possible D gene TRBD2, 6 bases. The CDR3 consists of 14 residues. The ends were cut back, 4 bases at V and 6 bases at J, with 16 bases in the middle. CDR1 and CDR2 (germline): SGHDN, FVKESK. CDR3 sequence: CASSLGGLSLEQYF. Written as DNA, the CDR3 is TGTGCCAGCAGCCTAGGAGGGTTAAGCCTCGAGCAGTACTTC. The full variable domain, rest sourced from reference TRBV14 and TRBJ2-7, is EAGVTQFPSHSVIEKGQTVTLRCDPISGHDNLYWYRRVMGKEIKFLLHFVKESKQDESGMPNNRFLAERTGGTYSTLKVQPAELEDSGVYFCASSLGGLSLEQYFGPGTRLTVT.

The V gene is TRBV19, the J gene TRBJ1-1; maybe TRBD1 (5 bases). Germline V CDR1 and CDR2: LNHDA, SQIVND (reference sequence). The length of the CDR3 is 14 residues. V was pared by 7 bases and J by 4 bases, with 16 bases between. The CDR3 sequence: CASTIGQGGTEAFF. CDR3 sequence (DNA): TGTGCCAGTACCATAGGGCAGGGTGGCACTGAAGCTTTCTTT.

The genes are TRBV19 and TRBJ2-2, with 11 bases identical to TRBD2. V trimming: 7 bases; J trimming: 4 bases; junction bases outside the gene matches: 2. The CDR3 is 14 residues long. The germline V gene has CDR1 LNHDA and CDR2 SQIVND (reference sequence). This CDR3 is CASKTSGSTGELFF. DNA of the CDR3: TGTGCCAGTAAAACTAGCGGGAGCACCGGGGAGCTGTTTTTT.

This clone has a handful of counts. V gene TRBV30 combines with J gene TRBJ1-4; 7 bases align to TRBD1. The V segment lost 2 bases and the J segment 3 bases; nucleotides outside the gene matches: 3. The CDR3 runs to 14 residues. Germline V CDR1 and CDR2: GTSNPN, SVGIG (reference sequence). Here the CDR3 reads CAWSRQGSNEKLFF. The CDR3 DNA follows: TGTGCCTGGAGTAGACAGGGATCTAATGAAAAACTGTTTTTT.

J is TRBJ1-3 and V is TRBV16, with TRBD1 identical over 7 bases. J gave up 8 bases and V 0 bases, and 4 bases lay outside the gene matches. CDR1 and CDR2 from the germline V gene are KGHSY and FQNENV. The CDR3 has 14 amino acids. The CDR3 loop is CASSQSRQGDTIYF. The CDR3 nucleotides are TGTGCCAGCAGCCAATCACGACAGGGAGACACCATATATTTT.

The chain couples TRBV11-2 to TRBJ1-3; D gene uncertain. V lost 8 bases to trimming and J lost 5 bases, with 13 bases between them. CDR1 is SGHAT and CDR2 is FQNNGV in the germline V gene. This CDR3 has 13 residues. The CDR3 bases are TGTGCCAGCCTGGACCAGCCGCGAAACACCATATATTTT. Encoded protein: CASLDQPRNTIYF.

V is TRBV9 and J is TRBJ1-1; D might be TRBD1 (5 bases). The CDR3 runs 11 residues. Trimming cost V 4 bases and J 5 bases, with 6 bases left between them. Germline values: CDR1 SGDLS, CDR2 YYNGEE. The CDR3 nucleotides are TGTGCCAGCAGCCGGGGGACTGAAGCTTTCTTT. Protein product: CASSRGTEAFF.

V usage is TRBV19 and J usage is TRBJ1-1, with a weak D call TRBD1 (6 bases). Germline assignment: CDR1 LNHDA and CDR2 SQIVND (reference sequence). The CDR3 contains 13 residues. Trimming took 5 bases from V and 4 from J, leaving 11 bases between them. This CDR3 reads CASSSGQLTEAFF. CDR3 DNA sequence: TGTGCCAGTAGTTCCGGACAGCTCACTGAAGCTTTCTTT.

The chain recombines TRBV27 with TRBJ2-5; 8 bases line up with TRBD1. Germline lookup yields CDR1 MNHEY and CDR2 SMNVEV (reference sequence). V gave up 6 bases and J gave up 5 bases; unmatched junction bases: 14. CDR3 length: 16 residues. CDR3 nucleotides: TGTGCCAGCAGGACGGGACAGGTCAGCAGGGGGGAGACCCAGTACTTC. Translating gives CASRTGQVSRGETQYF.

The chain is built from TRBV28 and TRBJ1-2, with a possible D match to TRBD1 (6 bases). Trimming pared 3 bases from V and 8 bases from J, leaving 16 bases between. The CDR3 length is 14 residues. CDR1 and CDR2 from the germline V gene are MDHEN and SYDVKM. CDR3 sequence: CASSLSQTGGGYTF. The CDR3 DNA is TGTGCCAGCAGTTTGTCCCAGACAGGCGGAGGCTACACCTTC.

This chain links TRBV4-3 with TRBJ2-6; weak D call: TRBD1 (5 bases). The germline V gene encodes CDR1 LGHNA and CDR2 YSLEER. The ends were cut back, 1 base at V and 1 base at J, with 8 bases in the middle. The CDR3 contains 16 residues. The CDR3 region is CASSQVQGSGANVLTF. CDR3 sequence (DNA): TGCGCCAGCAGCCAAGTGCAGGGATCTGGGGCCAACGTCCTGACTTTC.

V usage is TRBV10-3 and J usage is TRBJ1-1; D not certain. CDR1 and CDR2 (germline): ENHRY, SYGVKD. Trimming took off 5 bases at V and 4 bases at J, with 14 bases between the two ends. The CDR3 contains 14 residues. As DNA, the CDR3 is TGTGCCATCAGTCCGGGGAGGGTGGCCACTGAAGCTTTCTTT. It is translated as CAISPGRVATEAFF.

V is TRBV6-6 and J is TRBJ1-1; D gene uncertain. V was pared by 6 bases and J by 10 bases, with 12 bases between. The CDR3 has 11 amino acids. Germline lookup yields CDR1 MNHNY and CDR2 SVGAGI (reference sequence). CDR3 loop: CASSGGAAAFF. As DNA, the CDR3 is TGTGCCAGCAGCGGAGGTGCAGCAGCTTTCTTT.

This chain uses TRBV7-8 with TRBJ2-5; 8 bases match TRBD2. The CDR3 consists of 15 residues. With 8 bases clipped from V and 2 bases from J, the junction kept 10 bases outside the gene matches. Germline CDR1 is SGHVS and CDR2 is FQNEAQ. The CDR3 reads CASRPLAGRQETQYF. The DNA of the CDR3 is TGTGCCAGCCGCCCCTTAGCGGGGAGACAAGAGACCCAGTACTTC.

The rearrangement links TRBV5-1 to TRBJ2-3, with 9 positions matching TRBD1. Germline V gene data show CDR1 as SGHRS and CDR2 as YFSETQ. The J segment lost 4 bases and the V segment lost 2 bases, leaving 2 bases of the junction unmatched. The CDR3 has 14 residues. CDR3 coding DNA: TGCGCCAGCAGCTTACAGGGGGCTTCAGATACGCAGTATTTT. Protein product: CASSLQGASDTQYF.

The CDR3 region has the DNA TGTGCCAGCAGCTTAGAGCTGACTACGGAAGAGACCCAGTACTTC. As protein: CASSLELTTEETQYF. The chain combines TRBV7-8 with TRBJ2-5; D is possibly TRBD2 (5 bases). In germline, CDR1 is SGHVS, CDR2 FQNEAQ. Trimming took 1 base from V and 3 from J, leaving 12 bases between them. The CDR3 is 15 residues long.

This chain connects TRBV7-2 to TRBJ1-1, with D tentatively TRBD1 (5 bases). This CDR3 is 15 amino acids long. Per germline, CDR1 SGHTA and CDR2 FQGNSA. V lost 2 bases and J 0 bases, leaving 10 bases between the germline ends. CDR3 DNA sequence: TGTGCCAGCAGCTTAAAGGACACTATGAACACTGAAGCTTTCTTT. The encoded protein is CASSLKDTMNTEAFF.